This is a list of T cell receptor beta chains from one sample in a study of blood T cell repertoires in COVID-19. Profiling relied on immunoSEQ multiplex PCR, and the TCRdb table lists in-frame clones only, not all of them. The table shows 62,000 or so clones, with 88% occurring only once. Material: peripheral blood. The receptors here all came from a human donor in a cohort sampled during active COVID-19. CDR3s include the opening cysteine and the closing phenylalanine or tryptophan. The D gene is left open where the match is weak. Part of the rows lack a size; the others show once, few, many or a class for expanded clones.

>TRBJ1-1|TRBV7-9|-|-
TGTGCCAGCAGCGCGGGGGATTTAGGGACTGAAGCTTTCTTT
CASSAGDLGTEAFF
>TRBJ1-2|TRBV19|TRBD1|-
TGTGCCAGTAGTCGAGACAGGGCGATCTATGGCTACACCTTC
CASSRDRAIYGYTF
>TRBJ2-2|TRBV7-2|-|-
TGTGCCAGCAGCTTAGTAAACAGACCGAACACCGGGGAGCTGTTTTTT
CASSLVNRPNTGELFF
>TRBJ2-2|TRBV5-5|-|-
TGTGCCAGCAGGAGGAGGTGGATTAAGGACACCGGGGAGCTGTTTTTT
CASRRRWIKDTGELFF
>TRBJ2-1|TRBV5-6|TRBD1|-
TGTGCCAGCAGGGGGACAGGGGGCCGAGGGAATGAGCAGTTCTTC
CASRGTGGRGNEQFF
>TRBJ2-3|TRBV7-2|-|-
TGTGCCAGCATATCTAGGTACCCTGAGACAGATACGCAGTATTTT
CASISRYPETDTQYF
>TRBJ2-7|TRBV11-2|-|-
TGTGCCAGCAGCTGGGGAGGCTTCTACGAGCAGTACTTC
CASSWGGFYEQYF
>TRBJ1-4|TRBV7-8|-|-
TGTGCCAGCAGCTTAGCGAGCCCCGTCAATGAAAAACTGTTTTTT
CASSLASPVNEKLFF
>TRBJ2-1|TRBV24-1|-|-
TGTGCCACCAGTGATTTGGGGTCACTAGCTACTGAGCAGTTCTTC
CATSDLGSLATEQFF
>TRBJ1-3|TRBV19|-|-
TGTGCCAGTATCTCCACCGGGTCCGACGGAAACACCATATATTTT
CASISTGSDGNTIYF
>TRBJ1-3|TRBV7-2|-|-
TGTGCCAGCAGCCCGGGGGCTGGAAACACCATATATTTT
CASSPGAGNTIYF
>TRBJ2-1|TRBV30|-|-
TGTGCCTGGACCCGACCCGGGACTCAAAGATACAATGAGCAGTTCTTC
CAWTRPGTQRYNEQFF
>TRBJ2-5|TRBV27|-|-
TGTGCCTGCCGGACCTCCGGGAGAGGAGAGACCCAGTACTTC
CACRTSGRGETQYF
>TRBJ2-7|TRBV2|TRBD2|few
TGTGCCAGCAGGCCTCCCTTAGCGGGAGGAACAGGGCAGTACTTC
CASRPPLAGGTGQYF